This section outlines one TCR beta chain sequence together with its context. Its antigen remains unidentified. The data stem from a study of shared clonotypes between healthy human individuals. Genomic DNA of each subset was evenly split across several immunoSEQ plates. Profiling relied on immunoSEQ multiplex PCR, and the TCRdb table lists in-frame clones only, not all of them. The sample lists about 870,000 clones, about 92% occurring once. Trimming pared 2 bases from V and 1 base from J, leaving 9 bases between. The CDR3 runs 14 residues. The germline V gene has CDR1 SGHVS and CDR2 FQNEAQ. Whole-study results and caveats: Estimated richness values were generally larger in naive subsets than in memory subsets. Across a handful of donors, naive CD4 shared roughly 5%, naive CD8 less than 4%, memory CD4 more than 2%, memory CD8 about 0.4%.

Terminally differentiated effector memory CD45RA+ cells were left out of the naive CD8 fraction, which was CD45RO-negative and positively selected for CCR7. The sequence was obtained from a man aged 30 to 39 in good health. The chain carries TRBV7-8 and TRBJ2-7; D unclear. The sample was naive CD8+ T cells sorted from blood. As DNA, the CDR3 is TGTGCCAGCAGCTTATTCGGACCTTCCTACGAGCAGTACTTC. Translating gives CASSLFGPSYEQYF.